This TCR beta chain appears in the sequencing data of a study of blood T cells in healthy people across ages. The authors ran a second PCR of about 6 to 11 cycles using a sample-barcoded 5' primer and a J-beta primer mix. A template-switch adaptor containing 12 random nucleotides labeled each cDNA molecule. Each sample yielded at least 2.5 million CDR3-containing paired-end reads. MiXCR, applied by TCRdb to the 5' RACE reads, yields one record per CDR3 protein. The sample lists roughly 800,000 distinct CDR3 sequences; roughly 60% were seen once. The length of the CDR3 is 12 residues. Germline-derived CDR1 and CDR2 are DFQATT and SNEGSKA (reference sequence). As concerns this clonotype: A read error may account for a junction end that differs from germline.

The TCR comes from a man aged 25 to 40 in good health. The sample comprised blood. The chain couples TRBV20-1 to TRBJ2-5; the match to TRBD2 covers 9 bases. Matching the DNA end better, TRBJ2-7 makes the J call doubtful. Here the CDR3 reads CSTSGFGSEQYF. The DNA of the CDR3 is TGCAGTACTAGCGGGTTTGGCTCCGAGCAGTACTTC.